This paragraph covers one TCR beta chain sequence. The target of this receptor is not known. Within one base of it there is no much larger clone, and no base qualities were kept. Libraries were prepared through the immunoSEQ multiplex PCR assay. For the multiplex PCR, a mixture combining 60 forward primers for TCR Vbeta segments and 13 reverse primers for TCR Jbeta segments was used. A multiplex PCR assay on genomic DNA amplified the CDR3 region of rearranged TCR beta genes. The amplified TCR beta libraries were sequenced on the Illumina HiSeq System as 87-base-pair reads. In the authors' own workflow: A later analysis counted tens of millions of unique TCR beta chains across the 500 to 850 repertoires, and roughly 9.9 million of these chains were shared by at least two donors. Raw reads were error-corrected and collapsed into unique sequences with a nearest-neighbor algorithm that merged closely related sequences to remove PCR and sequencing errors. V, D and J gene segments were assigned by aligning CDR3 sequences to IMGT reference sequences. For a sequence to be retained, a match of at least six nucleotides to both a V gene segment and a J gene segment was required. Rearrangements were called productive when the CDR3 lacked stop codons and stayed in frame with V and J; all others were non-productive. Following IMGT convention, CDR3 was defined as the stretch from the second conserved V-encoded cysteine to the conserved J-encoded phenylalanine. The earlier analysis of about 570 of the donors excluded any sequence lacking an unambiguous match to a single V gene segment. In an earlier analysis of several hundred of the donors, a V segment was called functional when productive rearrangements were above 56.7%, and segregating when the standard deviation between donors exceeded 5%. A statistical classification framework was developed to diagnose cytomegalovirus status using the catalog of TCR beta chain sequences. In a later analysis, TCR nucleotide sequences were compared against IMGT/GENE-DB human TR gene sequences so that V and J genes could be assigned. Using the TCRdist pipeline, a later analysis assigned CDR3 sequences along with most-parsimonious VDJ recombination scenarios. In a later analysis, each TCR beta chain was defined by its CDR3 amino acid sequence together with its V-gene family, and reads lacking a unique V-gene family were excluded. In a later analysis, approximately 640 highly shared, low-generation-probability nucleotide sequences were removed to address suspected cross-contamination and a sequencing artifact. In a later analysis, a clonal expansion index for each public chain was calculated from normalized within-repertoire ranks of inferred template counts. A later analysis computed generation probabilities with a VDJ recombination model fitted to out-of-frame rearrangements, and checked the results against IGoR. A later analysis scored TCR-TCR, TCR-HLA and TCR-CMV co-occurrence with hypergeometric tests, applying a repertoire-size bias correction to TCR pairs. A later analysis estimated false discovery rates by permuting HLA or CMV assignments 20 times. In a later analysis, co-occurring TCRs were grouped using DBSCAN, and TCRdist sequence similarity was added for clustering within HLA-allele-positive subsets. Repertoires with fewer than 30,000 or more than 120,000 public chains were left out of co-occurrence clustering, as were a handful of repertoires with anomalous nucleotide sharing. TCRdb holds this immuneACCESS table with in-frame rearrangements only. Some clones are missing; in checked studies, unresolved V genes explain under half, and the rest has no known cause. That table furnishes V, J and clone size, whereas the DNA furnished D and trimming. For this sample there are approximately 190,000 clones; 81% appear just once. 3% to 4.5% of the sample rests with the top ten.

V is cut by 0 bases and J by 7 bases, and the space between the germline ends is 10 bases. CDR1 and CDR2, looked up from the germline V gene (reference sequence), are PRHDT and FYEKMQ. The CDR3 sequence holds 14 residues, the cysteine and phenylalanine included. Just the 42-base CDR3 DNA is kept, in frame starting at base 1. The sample is drawn from a study of cytomegalovirus exposure and HLA in healthy donors (dated by TCRdb to the late 2010s). About the investigation overall: An earlier analysis of some 550 of the donors reported 250 to 350 Gb of sequence data and 100 million to 140 million unique TCR beta sequences from roughly 200 million T cells. An early release that covered about 640 HLA-typed donors contained about 300 gigabases of sequencing data and 75 million to 100 million unique TCR sequences. Of the roughly 400 genotyped donors, approximately 83% fell in the genetic ancestry cluster associated with self-reported Caucasian donors. The study aimed to test whether cataloging public T cell receptors could reveal signatures of past pathogen exposure. The T cell repertoires of some 700 subjects were profiled by immunosequencing and related to cytomegalovirus serostatus. Besides the first cohort of hundreds of subjects, a separate validation cohort made up of roughly 130 different subjects was used. To predict cytomegalovirus infection status, the study brought together high-throughput TCR immunosequencing, statistical association of individual TCRs with disease status, and machine learning. A later analysis re-examined previously published TCR beta repertoires from more than 650 donors and added high-resolution HLA genotyping to investigate patterns of TCR occurrence. The later analysis used no new phenotypic data to find candidate immune exposures, relying instead on TCR beta sequences and their occurrence across donors. An earlier analysis of some 500 of the donors applied high-throughput TCR beta sequencing to assess whether each TCR beta V gene segment acted as functional or pseudogenic. Donor age, sex, ethnicity and CMV serostatus were compiled alongside the repertoire data. A later genetic analysis used genome-wide SNP genotypes for about 55% of the 666 donors, treating that subset as a discovery cohort. Every repertoire in the discovery cohort had been generated on one and the same sequencing platform. Both class I and class II loci were covered by HLA typing, at four-digit resolution. Typing coverage differed by locus: A, B, C, DRB1 and DQB1 were typed in about 620-640 donors, DQA1 in around 500, DPA1 in approximately 610, and DPB1 in 400 to 480. Because of strong linkage in the cohort, four to six DR-DQ haplotypes were treated as single units for association and clustering. Among a few hundred genotyped donors of the cohort, an average of around 240,000 unique TCR beta nucleotide sequences were sequenced per donor, roughly 18% of them non-productive. Broader findings and caveats from the paper: A group of highly shared sequence variants was considered likely to be a technical artifact of the sequencing pipeline. In an earlier analysis of some 500 of the donors, most TCR beta V segments were observed in productive rearrangements about 87% or about 30% of the time, broadly matching IMGT annotations. Correlated functional status among segregating V segments might reflect linkage disequilibrium, but an unknown experimental factor could not be ruled out. In a later genetic analysis, fewer N-insertions in productive TCRs were reported among donors in an Asian-associated ancestry cluster than the roughly 700-donor mean. For the cohort, immune exposure information was limited to CMV serostatus. In vitro tests confirmed that three of the cytomegalovirus-associated TCR beta chains recognize cytomegalovirus antigens. The earlier analysis of almost 600 of the donors excluded over 15 rarely observed V segments, including chromosome 9 orphons, because counts were too low. This cohort had only TCR beta chains sequenced, and the lack of alpha or paired-chain data limited which features could be detected. A later analysis found that TCR association rates varied across HLA loci, with DRB1 alleles showing the most associated TCRs and HLA-C alleles the fewest. Because HLA typing was missing for some donors at each locus, association tests included only the typed subset. Strong co-occurrence of HLA alleles, especially DR and DQ, made assigning TCR associations to individual alleles difficult. The study listed around 160 TCR beta chains as associated with cytomegalovirus. Compared with equally common non-associated chains, HLA-associated TCR beta chains in a later analysis were more clonally expanded and had lower generation probabilities. Most CMV-associated TCR beta chains appeared to be HLA-restricted in a later analysis, and the HLA associations seemed to be driven largely by CMV exposure. Sequencing depth was assumed to be roughly uniform across donors in the presence/absence analyses, though that assumption may not hold. At a false discovery rate of 0.05, a later analysis linked 16,951 TCR beta sequences to specific HLA alleles. Several of the top co-occurrence clusters appeared to be linked to parvovirus B19, influenza, CMV and Epstein-Barr virus, according to a later analysis. An association between a missense DCLRE1C variant and V-gene and J-gene trimming of TCR beta chains was found in a later genetic analysis and replicated in an independent cohort. A further reported finding was that TCR beta sequences accurately predicted the HLA-A and HLA-B alleles for most subjects in the first cohort. According to the authors, the approach could potentially be generalized to other disease states and immunological phenotypes. Most TCR sequences were seen in very few donors, while some public TCRs were found in many individuals. The classifier was reported to diagnose cytomegalovirus status with high specificity and sensitivity in both the original cohort and the validation cohort. Because the 87-base-pair reads could not distinguish some IMGT-functional V segments, including TRBV6-2 and TRBV6-3, those segments were excluded.

In total, 600 or so healthy bone marrow donors made up the cohort. All cohort members were sampled while nominally healthy, although unrecorded immune exposures were likely present. The donor was CMV seronegative and was included in the group of 352 seronegative cohort members. Each donor provided a peripheral blood sample, and peripheral blood mononuclear cells were used for TCR beta sequencing. The Qiagen DNeasy Blood Extraction Kit was used to extract genomic DNA from the blood cell samples. This receptor was taken from a man aged 50 to 60 in good health and CMV-seronegative. This receptor chain uses TRBV13 and TRBJ1-5, and perhaps TRBD1 as D gene, on 5 matching bases. Sequencing was done on a sample of PBMCs. The CDR3 in this case is CASSLGSRGQPQHF. The nucleotides read TGTGCCAGCAGCTTAGGATCGCGGGGGCAGCCCCAGCATTTT.